The clone carrying this TCR beta chain was picked up many times. Germline V gene lookup returns CDR1 SGHVS and CDR2 FQNEAQ. This CDR3 has 16 residues. Trimming removed 3 bases from V and 3 bases from J, with 15 bases in between. This sample stems from a study of T-cell reconstitution after alpha-beta-depleted transplantation in children. TCRbeta library preparation incorporated unique molecular identifiers. One entry per CDR3 protein, called by TCRdb with MiXCR from the PCR reads. The sample shows about 610,000 distinct CDR3 sequences, 10% to 13% of them seen only once. The specimen was PBMCs from the stem cell graft donor, collected from the stem cell graft. J is TRBJ2-1 and V is TRBV7-8; the D gene is possibly TRBD2 (6 bases). This clonotype was obtained from a human donor who donated a stem cell graft to a child with acute myeloid leukemia. Written as DNA, the CDR3 is TGTGCCAGCAGCTTCGGGACTGTGGGCAGCTACAATGAGCAGTTCTTC. Protein sequence: CASSFGTVGSYNEQFF.